This TCR beta chain was recovered during a study of blood T cells in healthy people across ages. A second PCR of about 6 to 11 cycles used a sample-barcoded 5' primer and a J-beta primer mix. TCRdb reanalysed the 5' RACE reads using MiXCR and keeps one entry per CDR3 protein. The profile covers fewer than 2,000,000 distinct CDR3 sequences, with roughly 43% appearing a single time and roughly 24% taken by the ten largest. This clonotype was recorded a few times. The origin of this receptor is a human donor in good health. The sample was blood.

The CDR3 DNA follows: TGTGCCAGCAGTTACTCGATCGCGGGGTTGTCCTACGAGCAGTACTTC. Amino acid sequence: CASSYSIAGLSYEQYF. The chain recombines TRBV6-5 with TRBJ2-7, with a possible D match to TRBD2 (6 bases). The CDR3 length is 16 residues. Deletions cut 0 bases from V and 1 base from J, with 13 bases between. CDR1 is MNHEY, CDR2 SVGAGI, per germline.